Listed here is a single T cell receptor beta chain. Its antigen remains unknown. The CDR3 extends over 13 amino acids. Trimming took off 5 bases at V and 5 bases at J, with 12 bases between the two ends. Germline values: CDR1 SEHNR, CDR2 FQNEAQ (reference sequence). This sample was included in a study of Ad26.COV2.S vaccination and SARS-CoV-2 variants. Study-level background: The donor belonged to the COV1001 Ad26.COV2.S trial arm. Donor got 5x10^10 or 1x10^11 viral particles of Ad26.COV2.S. General study points: Researchers cautioned that TCR breadth and depth analyses may have underestimated total T cell responses.

The treatment: roughly 19 received Ad26.COV2.S at low or high dose, single or two shots; roughly five received placebo; per-sample allocation not given. All samples were drawn on day 63, counting from the first vaccine or placebo injection. Vaccination used an Ad26 vector expressing Wuhan-strain SARS-CoV-2 spike. Measured with immunoSEQ multiplex PCR; TCRdb has only the in-frame clones, and not every one. The data contain roughly 680,000 clones, around 92% of them singletons. The chain employs TRBV7-9 and TRBJ1-2, with D tentatively TRBD1 (6 bases). The source material was peripheral blood, sampled in a trial of Ad26.COV2.S vaccine versus placebo. This clonotype was sampled from a person aged 18 to 65 who received the Ad26.COV2.S COVID-19 vaccine or a placebo. The CDR3 region is CASSPQGWYGYTF. The CDR3 DNA reads TGTGCCAGCAGCCCACAGGGTTGGTATGGCTACACCTTC.